Described below is a single TCR beta chain sequence and its context. Antigen specificity is unknown. V was cut by 2 bases and J by 5 bases, with 13 bases left in between. Germline V lookup: CDR1 SGHAT, CDR2 FQNNGV. The CDR3 loop spans 14 amino acids. The entry originates in a study of long-term antiretroviral therapy in people with HIV. Study findings and constraints: Missing from the dataset were any data on ART adherence, viral resistance or therapy changes. Clones that had undergone expansion before ART prevailed in the repertoire throughout all time points.

Version v3.0 of the immunoSEQ assay ran at survey level. The data were produced by immunoSEQ multiplex PCR, yet TCRdb's version contains in-frame clones alone and is incomplete. The sample comprises over 30,000 clones, around 83% of which are singletons, and approximately 6.2% rests with the top ten. The clonotype was recovered from a man younger than 35 with HIV. The V call is TRBV11-2, the J call TRBJ2-7; D ambiguous. Sequences were derived from unsorted PBMCs, sampled 1 year after starting antiretroviral therapy. The CDR3 DNA is TGTGCCAGCAGCTTATACAGCCTCTCTAACGAGCAGTACTTC. Translating it yields CASSLYSLSNEQYF.